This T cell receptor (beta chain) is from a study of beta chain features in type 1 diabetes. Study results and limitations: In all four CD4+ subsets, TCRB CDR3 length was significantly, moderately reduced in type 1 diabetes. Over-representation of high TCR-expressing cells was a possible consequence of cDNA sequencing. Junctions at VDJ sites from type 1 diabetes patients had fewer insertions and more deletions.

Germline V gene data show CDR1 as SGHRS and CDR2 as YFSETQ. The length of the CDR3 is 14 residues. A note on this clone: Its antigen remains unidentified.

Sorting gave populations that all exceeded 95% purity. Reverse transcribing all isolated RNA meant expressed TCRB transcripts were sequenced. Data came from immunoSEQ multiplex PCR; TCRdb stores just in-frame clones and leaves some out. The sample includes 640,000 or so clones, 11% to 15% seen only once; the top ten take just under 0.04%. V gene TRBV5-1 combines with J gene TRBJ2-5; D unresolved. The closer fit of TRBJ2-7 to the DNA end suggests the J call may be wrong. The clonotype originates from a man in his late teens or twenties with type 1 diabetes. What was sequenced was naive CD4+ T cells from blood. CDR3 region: CASSWVTAGYEQYF. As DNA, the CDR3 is TGCGCCAGCAGCTGGGTGACTGCCGGATACGAGCAGTACTTC.